This T cell receptor (beta chain) was recovered during a study of OX40 agonist ivuxolimab in advanced cancers. Study in general: Six ivuxolimab dose levels, 0.01 to 10 mg/kg, were given intravenously every 2 weeks. The study, taken as a whole, reports: At 0.1 to 3.0 mg/kg and by week 6, clonal expansion occurred in CD4+ and CD8+ blood T cells. The authors also found low normalized T-cell clonal expansion in some nonresponders.

The timepoints at which blood was sampled were baseline, cycle 4 day 1, and cycle 7 day 1. Trimming removed 0 bases from V and 4 bases from J, with 14 bases in between. The germline gives CDR1 SGHRS, CDR2 YFSETQ. The CDR3 loop spans 15 amino acids. As concerns this clone: Its specificity is unknown.

Only in-frame clones appear in the TCRdb table, and some are missing; sequencing was by immunoSEQ multiplex PCR. The sample has around 70,000 clones, more than 75% seen once. The chain uses TRBV5-1 and TRBJ2-7; D is perhaps TRBD2 (6 bases). The sequence was collected from an adult with an advanced solid tumor such as melanoma, head and neck, liver or kidney cancer. The sample was CD4+ or CD8+ T cells sorted from blood, taken in a trial of the OX40 agonist ivuxolimab. In DNA form, the CDR3 reads TGCGCCAGCAGCTTGGTTCCCGGGAGCGTTTACGAGCAGTACTTC. Translating gives CASSLVPGSVYEQYF.